Detailed here is one T cell receptor beta chain. The antigen remains undetermined. The entry originates in a study of post-analysis software for immune sequencing data. Study-wide findings and caveats: About 5 TRBV segments were more frequent in patients than controls; TRBV5-6, TRBV5-1 and TRBV20-1 belonged to this group. Multiple sclerosis was associated with a significant reduction in normalized Chao1 diversity relative to controls. The F measure placed samples prepared in the same batch into strongly shared clusters.

The V end was cut by 1 base, the J end by 8 bases, with 12 bases between. Germline CDR1 and CDR2: SGHRS and YFSETQ. The length of the CDR3 is 14 residues. Presence of unique molecular identifiers characterized the TCR beta cDNA libraries. From the PCR reads, TCRdb called clonotypes with MiXCR, one entry per CDR3 protein. The table has fewer than 850,000 distinct CDR3 sequences, about 45% seen once. Sequencing was performed on blood. The TCR sequence derives from a girl under 18 with multiple sclerosis. This sequence joins TRBV5-1 and TRBJ1-4; a possible D gene is TRBD1 (5 bases). Here the CDR3 DNA reads TGCGCCAGCAGCTTGCTGGGGCGTGAGGAAAAACTGTTTTTT. Amino acids: CASSLLGREEKLFF. Supplemented by reference TRBV5-1 and TRBJ1-4, the full variable domain reads KAGVTQTPRYLIKTRGQQVTLSCSPISGHRSVSWYQQTPGQGLQFLFEYFSETQRNKGNFPGRFSGRQFSNSRSEMNVSTLELGDSALYLCASSLLGREEKLFFGSGTQLSVL.